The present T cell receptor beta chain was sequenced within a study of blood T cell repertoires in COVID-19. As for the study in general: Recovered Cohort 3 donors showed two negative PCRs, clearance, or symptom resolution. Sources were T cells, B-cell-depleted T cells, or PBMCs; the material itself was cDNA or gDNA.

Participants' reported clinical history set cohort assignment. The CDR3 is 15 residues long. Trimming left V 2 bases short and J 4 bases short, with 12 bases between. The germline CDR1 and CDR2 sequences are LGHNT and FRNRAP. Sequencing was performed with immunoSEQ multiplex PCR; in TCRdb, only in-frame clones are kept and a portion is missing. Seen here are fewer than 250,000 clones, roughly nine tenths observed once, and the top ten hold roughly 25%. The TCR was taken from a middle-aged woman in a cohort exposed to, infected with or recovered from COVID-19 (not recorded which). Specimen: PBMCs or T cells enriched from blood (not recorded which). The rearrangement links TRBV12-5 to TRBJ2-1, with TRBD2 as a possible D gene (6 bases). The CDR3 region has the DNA TGTGCTAGTGGTTTGTTCCGGGAGACTTACAATGAGCAGTTCTTC. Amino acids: CASGLFRETYNEQFF.